Listed here are 18 T cell receptor beta chains from one sample, sequenced in a study of blood T cell repertoires in COVID-19. The protocol was immunoSEQ multiplex PCR, while the TCRdb copy is restricted to in-frame clones and leaves out a portion. This table holds more than 95,000 clones, about 90% found once. Sequenced input: peripheral blood. The source is a man in his forties or fifties with acute or convalescent COVID-19.

The chain couples TRBV14 to TRBJ1-1, with no clear D. Trimming removed 0 bases at V and 6 bases at J, with 8 bases between. Germline CDR1 and CDR2: SGHDN and FVKESK. The CDR3 sequence is 13 residues long. The CDR3 sequence is CASSQDLRAEAFF. The DNA for the CDR3 is TGTGCCAGCAGCCAAGATCTACGGGCTGAAGCTTTCTTT. The variable domain in full, with the rest retrieved from reference TRBV14 and TRBJ1-1, is EAGVTQFPSHSVIEKGQTVTLRCDPISGHDNLYWYRRVMGKEIKFLLHFVKESKQDESGMPNNRFLAERTGGTYSTLKVQPAELEDSGVYFCASSQDLRAEAFFGQGTRLTVV.

J is TRBJ2-1 and V is TRBV19, with 7 positions matching TRBD1. Unmatched junction bases numbered 5, after V lost 3 bases and J lost 0 bases. This CDR3 is 16 amino acids long. Germline CDR1 is LNHDA and CDR2 is SQIVND (reference sequence). In DNA form, the CDR3 reads TGTGCCAGTAGTATCCTAGGGGGCACCTCCTACAATGAGCAGTTCTTC. Its protein is CASSILGGTSYNEQFF.

The chain combines TRBV11-2 with TRBJ2-1, with 7 bases identical to TRBD2. Trimming removed 0 bases from V and 6 bases from J; junction bases left unmatched: 5. From germline, CDR1 is SGHAT and CDR2 FQNNGV. CDR3 length equals 15 residues. CDR3 in amino acids: CASSLEGGSSNEQFF. Here the CDR3 DNA reads TGTGCCAGCAGCTTAGAAGGCGGGAGTAGCAATGAGCAGTTCTTC.

As to this clone: No DNA is shown, since the ends of the CDR3 on it are uncertain; the CDR3 is the one TCRdb lists. The chain has TRBV19 and TRBJ1-5. The CDR3 is 13 amino acids in total, end residues counted. CDR1 is LNHDA, CDR2 SQIVND, per germline (reference sequence). The CDR3 loop is CASTSGVNQPQHF.

The chain employs TRBV2 and TRBJ1-5; the D gene is possibly TRBD1 (6 bases). Trimming stripped 3 bases from V and 1 base from J, with 10 bases between. The germline CDR1 and CDR2 sequences are SNHLY and FYNNEI. This CDR3 contains 15 residues. CDR3 nucleotides: TGTGCCAGCAGTGAGAGTGGACAGAGCAATCAGCCCCAGCATTTT. Its translation: CASSESGQSNQPQHF.

V gene TRBV11-3 combines with J gene TRBJ2-7, with 11 bases matching TRBD2. The germline gives CDR1 SGHNT, CDR2 YENEEA. CDR3 size: 16 residues. V shed 6 bases and J 5 bases; nucleotides not matched to a gene: 12. CDR3 coding DNA: TGTGCCAGCAGTATAGCGGGAGGGCCCTTTCTGAACGAGCAGTACTTC. This encodes CASSIAGGPFLNEQYF.

V gene TRBV5-1 combines with J gene TRBJ2-4; D might be TRBD1 (6 bases). The CDR3 runs 19 residues. Germline assignment: CDR1 SGHRS and CDR2 YFSETQ. The V gene lost 4 bases and the J gene lost 0 bases, with 23 bases spanning the gap. CDR3 coding DNA: TGCGCCAGCAGCGAACAGCCCCGTCGGACAGCTGTAGCCAAAAACATTCAGTACTTC. It encodes CASSEQPRRTAVAKNIQYF.

V and J are TRBV19 and TRBJ1-5; 10 positions agree with TRBD1. This CDR3 has 16 residues. V trimming: 5 bases; J trimming: 5 bases; junction bases outside the gene matches: 9. Germline CDR1 reads LNHDA; CDR2 reads SQIVND (reference sequence). This CDR3 is CASSPPRGQGYQPQHF. The CDR3 DNA sequence: TGTGCCAGTAGTCCCCCGAGGGGACAGGGGTATCAGCCCCAGCATTTT.

The chain employs TRBV24-1 and TRBJ2-1; D is perhaps TRBD1 (6 bases). In germline, CDR1 is KGHDR, CDR2 SFDVKD. The V end was cut by 5 bases, the J end by 6 bases, with 16 bases between. The CDR3 runs to 15 residues. CDR3 sequence: CATSVQRGQRNEQFF. DNA for the CDR3: TGTGCCACCAGTGTCCAGAGGGGACAACGCAATGAGCAGTTCTTC.

The chain couples TRBV19 to TRBJ1-5, with 7 nucleotides matching TRBD1. Germline values: CDR1 LNHDA, CDR2 SQIVND (reference sequence). Trimming removed 0 bases from V and 2 bases from J; junction bases left unmatched: 10. This CDR3 has 18 residues. The CDR3 protein is CASSIDPARGPGNQPQHF. The CDR3 DNA sequence: TGTGCCAGTAGTATAGATCCAGCGAGGGGGCCCGGCAATCAGCCCCAGCATTTT.

The rearrangement links TRBV9 to TRBJ2-7; TRBD2 matches at 7 bases. After removal of 0 bases from V and 2 bases from J, the junction contained 5 bases not matched to a gene. Germline CDR1 SGDLS, CDR2 YYNGEE. The CDR3 extends over 15 amino acids. The CDR3 DNA follows: TGTGCCAGCAGCGTAGGACGGGAGGTAACCTACGAGCAGTACTTC. This encodes CASSVGREVTYEQYF. The entire variable domain, with the rest obtained from reference TRBV9 and TRBJ2-7, is as follows: DSGVTQTPKHLITATGQRVTLRCSPRSGDLSVYWYQQSLDQGLQFLIQYYNGEERAKGNILERFSAQQFPDLHSELNLSSLELGDSALYFCASSVGREVTYEQYFGPGTRLTVT.

The chain is built from TRBV6-5 and TRBJ2-7; 8 nucleotides agree with TRBD1. The V gene's germline CDR1 is MNHEY and CDR2 SVGAGI. CDR3 length: 13 residues. The V and J ends lost 7 bases and 4 bases, in that order; junction bases with no gene match: 6. CDR3 sequence reads: CASTPGQEYEQYF. The CDR3, as DNA: TGTGCCAGCACCCCGGGACAGGAATACGAGCAGTACTTC.

V is TRBV10-1 and J is TRBJ2-2; 7 nucleotides line up with TRBD2. The CDR3 covers 12 residues. The V gene end was trimmed by 4 bases and the J gene end by 7 bases; junction bases not matched to a gene: 0. From germline, CDR1 is WNHNN and CDR2 SYGVQD (reference sequence). CDR3 amino acids: CASSAGGGELFF. The CDR3 region has the DNA TGCGCCAGCAGTGCGGGAGGCGGGGAGCTGTTTTTT.

The rearrangement uses TRBV27 and TRBJ1-1; the match to TRBD1 covers 11 bases. Germline lookup yields CDR1 MNHEY and CDR2 SMNVEV (reference sequence). The CDR3 has 12 amino acids. Germline trimming cut 6 bases from V and 10 bases from J; bases unmatched to any gene: 4. CDR3 in amino acids: CASSGQGATAFF. In DNA form, the CDR3 reads TGTGCCAGCAGCGGACAGGGGGCAACAGCTTTCTTT.

This chain links TRBV19 with TRBJ2-1; the D is unclear. V was cut by 6 bases and J by 0 bases, with 9 bases left in between. CDR1 and CDR2 (germline): LNHDA, SQIVND (reference sequence). The CDR3 is 14 amino acids. This chain's CDR3 is CASRADPSYNEQFF. CDR3 sequence (DNA): TGTGCCAGTAGGGCAGATCCCTCCTACAATGAGCAGTTCTTC.

The chain employs TRBV25-1 and TRBJ2-2; TRBD2 matches 8 bases. The CDR3 covers 17 residues. V shed 1 base and J 6 bases; nucleotides not matched to a gene: 10. Germline V lookup: CDR1 MGHDK, CDR2 SYGVNS. DNA for the CDR3: TGTGCCAGCAGTGAATCGGCGGGAGGAGCCCAACCCGGGGAGCTGTTTTTT. It codes for CASSESAGGAQPGELFF.

V is TRBV5-1 and J is TRBJ1-1, with a tentative D call TRBD1 (5 bases). Germline V lookup: CDR1 SGHRS, CDR2 YFSETQ. This CDR3 region has 14 residues. Trimming took 4 bases from V and 3 from J, leaving 13 bases between them. The DNA of the CDR3 is TGCGCCAGCAGCCCCTTTGGGGGGTACACTGAAGCTTTCTTT. Translated: CASSPFGGYTEAFF.

This chain links TRBV5-4 with TRBJ2-3, with 14 bases identical to TRBD2. V dropped 3 bases and J dropped 4; count of bases not matched to a gene: 10. The CDR3 runs to 18 residues. CDR1 is SGHNT and CDR2 is YYREEE in the germline V gene (reference sequence). CDR3 in DNA: TGTGCCAGCAGCTGGGGACTAGCGGGAGCTACCGGGGCAGATACGCAGTATTTT. Its translation is CASSWGLAGATGADTQYF.